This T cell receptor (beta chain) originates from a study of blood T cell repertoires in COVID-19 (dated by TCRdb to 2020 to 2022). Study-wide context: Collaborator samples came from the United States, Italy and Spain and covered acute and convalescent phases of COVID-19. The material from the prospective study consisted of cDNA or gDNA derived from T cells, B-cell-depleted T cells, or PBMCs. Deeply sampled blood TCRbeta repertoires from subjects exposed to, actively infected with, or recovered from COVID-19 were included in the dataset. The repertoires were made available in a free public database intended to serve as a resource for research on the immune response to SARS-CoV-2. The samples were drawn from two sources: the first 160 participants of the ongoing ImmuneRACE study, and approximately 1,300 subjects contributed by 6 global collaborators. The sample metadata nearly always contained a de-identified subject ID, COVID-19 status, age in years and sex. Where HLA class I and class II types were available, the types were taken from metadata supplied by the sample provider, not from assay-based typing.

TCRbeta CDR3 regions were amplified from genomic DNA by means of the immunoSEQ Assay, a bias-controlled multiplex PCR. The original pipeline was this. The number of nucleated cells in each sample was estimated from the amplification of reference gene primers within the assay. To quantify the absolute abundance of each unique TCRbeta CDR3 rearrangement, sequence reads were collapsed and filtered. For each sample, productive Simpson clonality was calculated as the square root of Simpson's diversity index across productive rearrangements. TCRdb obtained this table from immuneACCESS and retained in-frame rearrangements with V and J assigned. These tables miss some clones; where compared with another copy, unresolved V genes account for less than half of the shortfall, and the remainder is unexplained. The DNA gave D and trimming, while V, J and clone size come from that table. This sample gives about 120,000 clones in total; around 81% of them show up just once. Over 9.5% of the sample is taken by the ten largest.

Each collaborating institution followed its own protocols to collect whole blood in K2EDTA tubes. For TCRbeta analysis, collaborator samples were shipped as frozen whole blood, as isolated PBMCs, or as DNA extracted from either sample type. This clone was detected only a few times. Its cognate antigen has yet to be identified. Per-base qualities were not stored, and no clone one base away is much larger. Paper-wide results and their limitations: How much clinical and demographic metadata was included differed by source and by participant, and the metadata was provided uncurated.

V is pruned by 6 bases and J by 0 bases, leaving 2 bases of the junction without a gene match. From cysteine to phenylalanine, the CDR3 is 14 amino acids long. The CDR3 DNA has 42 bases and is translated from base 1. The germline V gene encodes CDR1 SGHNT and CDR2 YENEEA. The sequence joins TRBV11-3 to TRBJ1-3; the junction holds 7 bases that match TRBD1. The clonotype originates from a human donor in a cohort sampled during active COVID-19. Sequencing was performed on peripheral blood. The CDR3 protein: CASRDRSSGNTIYF. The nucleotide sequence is TGTGCCAGCAGGGACAGGAGCTCTGGAAACACCATATATTTT.